The clone carrying this T cell receptor (beta chain) was counted ten times or more. Its antigen remains unknown. This CDR3 region has 12 residues. Trimming at V came to 6 bases and at J to 4 bases, leaving 2 bases not matched to a gene. Germline V lookup: CDR1 SQVTM, CDR2 ANQGSEA. These data originate in a study of read filtering for tumor transcriptome and immune sequencing. About the research overall: R-ISS stage counts were eight or nine for I, 15 to 20 for II, 6 or 7 for III. IR-seq gave about 3.5 to 10.27 million TCR reads per sample; RNA-seq gave roughly 80 to 1,300.

This library used roughly 400 ng RNA and molecular barcoded adaptors spanning alpha/delta and beta/gamma chains. From the reads, TCRdb called clonotypes with MiXCR, one entry per CDR3 protein. The table lists 35,000 to 50,000 distinct CDR3 sequences, roughly an eighth of them singletons. Study outcomes and limitations: Even smaller IR-seq throughput identified most shared clonotypes. The sorted CD138-negative fraction was a mixed bone marrow immune population, not purified T cells.

Specimen: a population of CD138-negative cells sorted from bone marrow. This chain links TRBV29-1 with TRBJ2-2; TRBD1 matches 7 bases. This receptor was taken from a donor aged 40 or older with multiple myeloma. CDR3 sequence (DNA): TGCAGCGTAGGACAGGCCACCGGGGAGCTGTTTTTT. Encoded protein: CSVGQATGELFF.